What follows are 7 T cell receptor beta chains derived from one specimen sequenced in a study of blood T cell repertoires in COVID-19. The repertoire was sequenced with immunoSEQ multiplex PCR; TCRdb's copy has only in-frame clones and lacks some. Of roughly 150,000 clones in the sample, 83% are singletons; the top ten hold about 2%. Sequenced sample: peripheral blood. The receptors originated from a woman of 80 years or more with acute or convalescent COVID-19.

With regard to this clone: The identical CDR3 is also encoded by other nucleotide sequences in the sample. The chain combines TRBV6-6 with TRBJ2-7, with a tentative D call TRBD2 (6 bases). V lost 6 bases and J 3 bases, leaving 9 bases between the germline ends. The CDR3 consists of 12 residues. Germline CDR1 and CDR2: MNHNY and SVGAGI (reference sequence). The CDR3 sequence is CASRGGVYEQYF. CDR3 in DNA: TGTGCCAGCAGGGGGGGAGTCTACGAGCAGTACTTC.

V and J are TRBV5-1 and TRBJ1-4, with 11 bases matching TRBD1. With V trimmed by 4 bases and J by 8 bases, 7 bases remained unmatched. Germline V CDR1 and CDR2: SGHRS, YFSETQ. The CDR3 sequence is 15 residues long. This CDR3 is CASSRRTGGSEKLFF. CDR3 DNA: TGCGCCAGCAGCAGACGGACAGGGGGCTCGGAAAAACTGTTTTTT.

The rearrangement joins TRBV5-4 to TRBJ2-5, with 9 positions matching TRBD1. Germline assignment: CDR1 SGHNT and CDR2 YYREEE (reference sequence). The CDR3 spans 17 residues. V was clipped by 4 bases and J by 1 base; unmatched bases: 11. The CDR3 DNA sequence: TGTGCCAGCAGCAGCGGGGTTGTGACAGGGGGCCAAGAGACCCAGTACTTC. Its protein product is CASSSGVVTGGQETQYF. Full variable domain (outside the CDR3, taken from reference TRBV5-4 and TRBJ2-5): ETGVTQSPTHLIKTRGQQVTLRCSSQSGHNTVSWYQQALGQGPQFIFQYYREEENGRGNFPPRFSGLQFPNYSSELNVNALELDDSALYLCASSSGVVTGGQETQYFGPGTRLLVL.

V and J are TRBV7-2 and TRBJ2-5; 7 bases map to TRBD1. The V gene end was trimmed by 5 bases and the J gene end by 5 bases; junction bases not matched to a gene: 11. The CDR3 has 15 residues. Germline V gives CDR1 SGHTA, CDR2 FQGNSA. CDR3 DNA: TGTGCCAGCAGCCTACAGGGGATGGTGGGGGAGACCCAGTACTTC. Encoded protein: CASSLQGMVGETQYF.

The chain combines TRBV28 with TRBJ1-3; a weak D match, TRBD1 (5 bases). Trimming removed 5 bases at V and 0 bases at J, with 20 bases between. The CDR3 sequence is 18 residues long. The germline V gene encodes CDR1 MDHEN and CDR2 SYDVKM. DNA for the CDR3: TGTGCCAGCAGTACCACCGGGTGGGGCTTCAACTCTGGAAACACCATATATTTT. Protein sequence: CASSTTGWGFNSGNTIYF.

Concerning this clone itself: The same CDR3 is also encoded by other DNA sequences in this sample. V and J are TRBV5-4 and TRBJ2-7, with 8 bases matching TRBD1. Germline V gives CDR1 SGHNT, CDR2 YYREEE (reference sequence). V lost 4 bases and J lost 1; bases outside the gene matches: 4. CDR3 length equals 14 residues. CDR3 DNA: TGTGCCAGCAGCCTAGGACAGGGATCCTACGAGCAGTACTTC. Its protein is CASSLGQGSYEQYF.

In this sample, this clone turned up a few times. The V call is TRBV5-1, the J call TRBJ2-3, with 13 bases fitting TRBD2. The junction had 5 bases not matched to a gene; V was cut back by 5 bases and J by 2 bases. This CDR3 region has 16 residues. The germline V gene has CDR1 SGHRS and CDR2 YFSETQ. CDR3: CASRRGLAGTTDTQYF. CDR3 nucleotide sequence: TGCGCCAGCAGAAGGGGACTAGCGGGAACCACAGATACGCAGTATTTT. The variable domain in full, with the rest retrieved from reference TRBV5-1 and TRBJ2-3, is KAGVTQTPRYLIKTRGQQVTLSCSPISGHRSVSWYQQTPGQGLQFLFEYFSETQRNKGNFPGRFSGRQFSNSRSEMNVSTLELGDSALYLCASRRGLAGTTDTQYFGPGTRLTVL.